What follows are 18 T cell receptor beta chains derived from one specimen sequenced in a study of response to subunit inactivated influenza vaccine. MiXCR was run by TCRdb on the RT-PCR reads, yielding one entry per CDR3 protein. The data show about 570,000 distinct CDR3 sequences, around 10% seen once. The sample also formed part of further work on T cells expressing NK-cell markers. That report adds: Scientists made TCR beta cDNA using 5'RACE template switching with UMIs.

Material: PBMCs from blood, obtained on the day of vaccination. Every receptor here comes from a man in his fifties or sixties who received an inactivated influenza vaccine.

The chain is built from TRBV3-1 and TRBJ2-3, with TRBD2 matching 7 bases. The CDR3 runs to 16 residues. Germline V gene lookup returns CDR1 LGHDT and CDR2 YNNKEL (reference sequence). The trim removed 1 base at V and 2 bases at J, leaving 6 bases unmatched. Written as DNA, the CDR3 is TGTGCCAGCAGCCAAGCCCCTAGCGGTTACACAGATACGCAGTATTTT. Translation gives CASSQAPSGYTDTQYF.

This clonotype was counted only a few times. V gene TRBV5-1 combines with J gene TRBJ1-4; the match to TRBD1 covers 11 bases. V was clipped by 4 bases and J by 8 bases; unmatched bases: 7. The CDR3 consists of 15 residues. In germline, CDR1 is SGHRS, CDR2 YFSETQ. The CDR3 region is CASSGAGTGGEKLFF. In nucleotides, the CDR3 is TGCGCCAGCAGCGGAGCCGGGACAGGGGGAGAAAAACTGTTTTTT.

The genes are TRBV19 and TRBJ2-1; D call uncertain. V gave up 1 base and J gave up 7 bases, with 23 bases separating them. The CDR3 consists of 18 residues. The germline V gene encodes CDR1 LNHDA and CDR2 SQIVND (reference sequence). Here the CDR3 reads CASSIVVDLGRKKNEQFF. The CDR3 bases are TGTGCCAGTAGTATAGTCGTCGACCTAGGTCGAAAAAAAAATGAGCAGTTCTTC.

This rearrangement joins TRBV28 to TRBJ2-5; 8 positions agree with TRBD1. Trimming at V came to 8 bases and at J to 2 bases, leaving 7 bases not matched to a gene. CDR3 length: 14 amino acids. The germline V gene encodes CDR1 MDHEN and CDR2 SYDVKM. This CDR3 reads CASGQGQRQETQYF. The CDR3 DNA is TGTGCCAGCGGACAGGGACAGAGACAAGAGACCCAGTACTTC.

In its sample, this clonotype was seen once. The CDR3 region is CASSQEPRGRTEAFF. The CDR3 coding sequence is TGTGCCAGCAGCCAAGAACCCAGGGGACGGACTGAAGCTTTCTTT. The chain links TRBV4-2 to TRBJ1-1; tentatively, D is TRBD1 (6 bases). CDR3 size: 15 residues. The germline gives CDR1 LGHNA, CDR2 YNFKEQ. V lost 0 bases to trimming and J lost 5 bases, with 13 bases between them.

This clonotype has a handful of counts. The chain uses TRBV7-9 and TRBJ2-1, with TRBD2 matching 13 bases. The junction had 1 base not matched to a gene; V was cut back by 3 bases and J by 2 bases. This CDR3 is 16 amino acids long. CDR1 and CDR2 (germline): SEHNR, FQNEAQ (reference sequence). CDR3 DNA: TGTGCCAGCAGCTTTACTAGCGGGGGGGCCTACAATGAGCAGTTCTTC. It yields the protein CASSFTSGGAYNEQFF.

The V and J genes are TRBV4-1 and TRBJ2-7, with 7 nucleotides matching TRBD1. Germline loops: CDR1 MGHRA, CDR2 YSYEKL. V lost 1 base, J lost 4 bases, and 7 bases stayed unmatched. This CDR3 is built from 15 residues. CDR3 bases: TGCGCCAGCAGCCAAGGACAGGGTTCCCCTTACGAGCAGTACTTC. Translation gives CASSQGQGSPYEQYF.

This clonotype was counted only a few times. This chain links TRBV29-1 with TRBJ2-4, with 11 positions matching TRBD1. The CDR3 extends over 13 amino acids. V dropped 3 bases and J dropped 6; count of bases not matched to a gene: 1. Germline V CDR1 and CDR2: SQVTM, ANQGSEA. The CDR3 bases are TGCAGCGTTGAGGGACAGGGGGGAAACATTCAGTACTTC. Its translation: CSVEGQGGNIQYF.

In this sample, this clonotype turned up a few times. The chain is built from TRBV7-8 and TRBJ2-5, with 7 bases that match TRBD2. In germline, CDR1 is SGHVS, CDR2 FQNEAQ. The V segment lost 4 bases and the J segment 2 bases; nucleotides outside the gene matches: 4. The CDR3 consists of 14 residues. Here the CDR3 reads CASSSLAAQETQYF. The CDR3 region has the DNA TGTGCCAGCAGCTCCCTAGCGGCTCAAGAGACCCAGTACTTC. Full variable domain (outside the CDR3, taken from reference TRBV7-8 and TRBJ2-5): GAGVSQSPRYKVAKRGQDVALRCDPISGHVSLFWYQQALGQGPEFLTYFQNEAQLDKSGLPSDRFFAERPEGSVSTLKIQRTQQEDSAVYLCASSSLAAQETQYFGPGTRLLVL.

This clonotype was picked up a small number of times. The rearrangement links TRBV6-5 to TRBJ1-3; D remains ambiguous. The CDR3 spans 18 residues. The V gene lost 2 bases and the J gene lost 2 bases, with 19 bases spanning the gap. Germline assignment: CDR1 MNHEY and CDR2 SVGAGI. The CDR3 protein is CASSYKQSVSDAGNTIYF. Here the CDR3 DNA reads TGTGCCAGCAGTTACAAACAAAGCGTGTCCGACGCTGGAAACACCATATATTTT.

V gene TRBV28 combines with J gene TRBJ2-3; 16 bases match TRBD2. This CDR3 has 20 amino acids. Germline-derived CDR1 and CDR2 are MDHEN and SYDVKM. V shed 5 bases and J 6 bases; nucleotides not matched to a gene: 17. CDR3 in DNA: TGTGCCAGCAGTCTAGGGACTAGCGGGAGGGTTCCCCCTCTCTTGGATACGCAGTATTTT. This encodes CASSLGTSGRVPPLLDTQYF.

The gene calls are TRBV29-1 and TRBJ2-7; D unresolved. Germline V gives CDR1 SQVTM, CDR2 ANQGSEA. The CDR3 covers 12 residues. Deletions cut 3 bases from V and 2 bases from J, with 8 bases between. The CDR3 loop is CSVEVTPYEQYF. The CDR3 DNA reads TGCAGCGTTGAGGTCACCCCCTACGAGCAGTACTTC.

The V call is TRBV27, the J call TRBJ2-1; either TRBD1 or TRBD2 may supply D (6 bases each). Germline CDR1 is MNHEY and CDR2 is SMNVEV (reference sequence). This CDR3 comprises 15 residues. Between the trimmed V and J ends, which lost 6 bases and 4 bases, there was a span of 16 bases. The CDR3 DNA follows: TGTGCCAGCAGCCTTCACGGAGGGGGTTACAATGAGCAGTTCTTC. Protein sequence: CASSLHGGGYNEQFF.

The CDR3 loop is CASSLLSGAGNEQFF. For the CDR3, the DNA is TGCGCCAGCAGCTTGTTATCGGGGGCTGGAAATGAGCAGTTCTTC. This chain connects TRBV5-1 to TRBJ2-1; either TRBD1 or TRBD2 may fit D (6 bases each). The CDR3 covers 15 residues. Germline CDR1 reads SGHRS; CDR2 reads YFSETQ. Trimming took off 1 base at V and 7 bases at J, with 15 bases between the two ends.

V is TRBV20-1 and J is TRBJ2-1; 10 nucleotides match TRBD2. The CDR3 covers 14 residues. CDR1 DFQATT and CDR2 SNEGSKA come from the germline V gene (reference sequence). V was clipped by 3 bases and J by 6 bases; unmatched bases: 5. The DNA of the CDR3 is TGCAGTGCTAGGAGGACTAGCGGTTTCAATGAGCAGTTCTTC. Translation gives CSARRTSGFNEQFF.

This clonotype turned up a few times. This chain uses TRBV5-1 with TRBJ2-7, with no clear D. Trimming pared 1 base from V and 5 bases from J, leaving 13 bases between. The CDR3 loop spans 14 amino acids. CDR1 and CDR2 from the germline V gene are SGHRS and YFSETQ. CDR3 sequence reads: CASSLMSPKNEQYF. Written as DNA, the CDR3 is TGCGCCAGCAGCTTGATGTCCCCGAAGAACGAGCAGTACTTC.

This rearrangement joins TRBV9 to TRBJ2-7; no firm D call. Looked up from germline, CDR1 is SGDLS and CDR2 is YYNGEE. CDR3 length equals 16 residues. The ends were cut back, 3 bases at V and 2 bases at J, with 18 bases in the middle. CDR3 in DNA: TGTGCCAGCAGCGGAATGAGACATCGACCTACCTACGAGCAGTACTTC. Its protein is CASSGMRHRPTYEQYF.

This clonotype was detected only a few times. The chain joins TRBV15 to TRBJ2-3; D is unresolved. V lost 1 base and J lost 2, with 10 bases in between. This CDR3 region has 15 residues. Germline V gene data show CDR1 as LNHNV and CDR2 as YYDKDF (reference sequence). CDR3 nucleotide sequence: TGTGCCACCAGCAGAGTCCCTACCCTCACAGATACGCAGTATTTT. This encodes CATSRVPTLTDTQYF.